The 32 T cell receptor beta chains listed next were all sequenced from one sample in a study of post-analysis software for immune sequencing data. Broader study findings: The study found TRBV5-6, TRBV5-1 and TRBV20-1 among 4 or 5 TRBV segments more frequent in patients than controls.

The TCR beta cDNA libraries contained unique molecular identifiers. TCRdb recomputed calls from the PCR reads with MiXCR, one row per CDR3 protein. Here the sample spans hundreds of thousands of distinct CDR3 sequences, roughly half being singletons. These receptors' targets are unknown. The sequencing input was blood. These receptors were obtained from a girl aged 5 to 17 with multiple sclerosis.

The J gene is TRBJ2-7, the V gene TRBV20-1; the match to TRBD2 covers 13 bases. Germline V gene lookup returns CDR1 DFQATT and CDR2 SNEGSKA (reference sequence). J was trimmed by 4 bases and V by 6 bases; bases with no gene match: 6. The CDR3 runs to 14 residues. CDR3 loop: CSARGLAGFYEQYF. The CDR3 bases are TGCAGTGCGAGGGGACTAGCGGGGTTTTACGAGCAGTACTTC.

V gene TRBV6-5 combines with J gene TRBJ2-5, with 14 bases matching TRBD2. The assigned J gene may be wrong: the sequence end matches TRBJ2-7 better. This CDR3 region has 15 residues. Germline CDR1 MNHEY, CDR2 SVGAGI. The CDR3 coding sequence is TGTGCCAGCAAACCGGGACTAGCGGGAGTTTACGAGCAGTACTTC. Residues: CASKPGLAGVYEQYF.

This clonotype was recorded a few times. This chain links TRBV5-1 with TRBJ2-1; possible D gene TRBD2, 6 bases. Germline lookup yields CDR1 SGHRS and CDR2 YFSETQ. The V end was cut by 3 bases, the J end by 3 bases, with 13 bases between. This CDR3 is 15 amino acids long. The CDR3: CASSWVAGIYNEQFF. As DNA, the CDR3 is TGCGCCAGCAGCTGGGTGGCGGGAATCTACAATGAGCAGTTCTTC.

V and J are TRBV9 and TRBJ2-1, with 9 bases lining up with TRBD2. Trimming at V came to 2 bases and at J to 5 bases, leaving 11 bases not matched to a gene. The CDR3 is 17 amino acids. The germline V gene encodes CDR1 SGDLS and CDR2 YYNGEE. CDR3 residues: CASSVGSGRHLHNEQFF. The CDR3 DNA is TGTGCCAGCAGCGTTGGGAGCGGGAGGCACCTCCACAATGAGCAGTTCTTC. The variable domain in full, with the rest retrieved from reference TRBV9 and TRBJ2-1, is DSGVTQTPKHLITATGQRVTLRCSPRSGDLSVYWYQQSLDQGLQFLIQYYNGEERAKGNILERFSAQQFPDLHSELNLSSLELGDSALYFCASSVGSGRHLHNEQFFGPGTRLTVL.

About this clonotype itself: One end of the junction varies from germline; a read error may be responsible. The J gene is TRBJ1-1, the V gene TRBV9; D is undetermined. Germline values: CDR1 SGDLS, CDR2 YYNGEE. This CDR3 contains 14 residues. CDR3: CASSVFGSSTEAFF. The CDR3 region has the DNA TGTGCCAGCAGCGTATTTGGGTCGAGCACTGAGGCTTTCTTT.

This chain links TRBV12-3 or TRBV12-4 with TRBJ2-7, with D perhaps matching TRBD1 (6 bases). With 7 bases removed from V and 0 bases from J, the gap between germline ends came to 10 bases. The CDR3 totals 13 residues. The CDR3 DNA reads TGTGCCAGCAAAAGACAGGACTCCTACGAGCAGTACTTC. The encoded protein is CASKRQDSYEQYF.

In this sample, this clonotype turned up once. In nucleotides, the CDR3 is TGTGCCAGCAGCGCCTCTCAGGGGAACGACGAGCAGTACTTC. It encodes CASSASQGNDEQYF. The chain recombines TRBV9 with TRBJ2-5; a weak D match, TRBD1 (6 bases). TRBJ2-7 explains the end of the DNA better; the J call may be wrong. The germline V gene has CDR1 SGDLS and CDR2 YYNGEE. The CDR3 runs to 14 residues.

For the CDR3, the DNA is TGTGCCAGCAGCGTAGGGACGACAACCAAGAGCTCCTACGAGCAGTACTTC. Translation: CASSVGTTTKSSYEQYF. The chain has TRBV9 and TRBJ2-7; no reliable D call. Trimming cost V 0 bases and J 0 bases, with 16 bases left between them. Germline loops: CDR1 SGDLS, CDR2 YYNGEE. This CDR3 spans 17 amino acids. The full variable domain, with the rest looked up from reference TRBV9 and TRBJ2-7, is DSGVTQTPKHLITATGQRVTLRCSPRSGDLSVYWYQQSLDQGLQFLIQYYNGEERAKGNILERFSAQQFPDLHSELNLSSLELGDSALYFCASSVGTTTKSSYEQYFGPGTRLTVT.

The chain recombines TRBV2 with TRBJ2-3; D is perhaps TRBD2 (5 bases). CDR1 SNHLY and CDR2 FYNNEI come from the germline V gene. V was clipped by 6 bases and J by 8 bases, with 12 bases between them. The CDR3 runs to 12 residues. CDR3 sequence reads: CASSAGPGTQYF. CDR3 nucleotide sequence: TGTGCCAGCAGCGCGGGCCCAGGTACGCAGTATTTT.

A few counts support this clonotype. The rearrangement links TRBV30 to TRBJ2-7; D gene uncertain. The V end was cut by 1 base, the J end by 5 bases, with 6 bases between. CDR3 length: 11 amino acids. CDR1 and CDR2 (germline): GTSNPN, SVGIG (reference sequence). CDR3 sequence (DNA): TGTGCCTGGAGTGCCGTGGACGAGCAGTACTTC. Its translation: CAWSAVDEQYF.

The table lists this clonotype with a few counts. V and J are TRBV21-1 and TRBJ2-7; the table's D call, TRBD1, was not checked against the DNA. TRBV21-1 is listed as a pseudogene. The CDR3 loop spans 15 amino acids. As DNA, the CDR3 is TGTGCCAGCAGCAAGGGGGACAGCCTTTCCTACGAGCAGTACTTC. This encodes CASSKGDSLSYEQYF.

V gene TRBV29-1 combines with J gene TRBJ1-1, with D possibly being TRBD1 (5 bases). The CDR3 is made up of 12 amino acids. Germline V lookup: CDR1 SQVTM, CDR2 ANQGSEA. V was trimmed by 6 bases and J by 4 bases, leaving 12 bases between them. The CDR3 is CSVRQGRTEAFF. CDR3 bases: TGCAGCGTGCGGCAGGGCCGCACTGAAGCTTTCTTT.

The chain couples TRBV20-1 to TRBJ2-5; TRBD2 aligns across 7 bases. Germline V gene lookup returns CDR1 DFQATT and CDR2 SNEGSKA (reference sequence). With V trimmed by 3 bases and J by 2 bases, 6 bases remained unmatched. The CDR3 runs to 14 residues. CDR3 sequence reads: CSASSGTIQETQYF. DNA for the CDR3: TGCAGTGCTAGCAGCGGGACTATTCAAGAGACCCAGTACTTC.

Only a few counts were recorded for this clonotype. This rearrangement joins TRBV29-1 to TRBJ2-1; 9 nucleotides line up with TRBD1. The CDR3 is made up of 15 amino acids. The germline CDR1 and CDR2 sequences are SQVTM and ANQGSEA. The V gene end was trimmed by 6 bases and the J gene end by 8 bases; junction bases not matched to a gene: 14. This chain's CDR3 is CSVSKPGQGFYEQFF. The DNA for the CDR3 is TGCAGCGTCTCGAAACCGGGACAGGGTTTCTATGAGCAGTTCTTC.

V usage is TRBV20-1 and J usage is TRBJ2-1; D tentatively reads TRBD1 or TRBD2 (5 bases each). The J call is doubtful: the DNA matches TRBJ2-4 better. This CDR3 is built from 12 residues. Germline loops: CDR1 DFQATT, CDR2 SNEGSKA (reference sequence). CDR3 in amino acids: CSALGTSNIQYF. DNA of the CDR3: TGCAGTGCTCTCGGGACCAGTAATATTCAGTACTTC.

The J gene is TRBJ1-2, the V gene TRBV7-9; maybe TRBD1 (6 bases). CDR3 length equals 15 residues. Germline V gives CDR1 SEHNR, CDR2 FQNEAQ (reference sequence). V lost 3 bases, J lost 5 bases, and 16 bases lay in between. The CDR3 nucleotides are TGTGCCAGCAGCTTGATGGGGCCACAGGGATATGGCTACACCTTC. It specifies CASSLMGPQGYGYTF.

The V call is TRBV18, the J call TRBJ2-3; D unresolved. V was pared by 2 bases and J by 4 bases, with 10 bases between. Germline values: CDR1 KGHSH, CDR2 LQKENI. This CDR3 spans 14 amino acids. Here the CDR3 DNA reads TGTGCCAGCTCACCAATACTCCCGCCAGATACGCAGTATTTT. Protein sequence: CASSPILPPDTQYF. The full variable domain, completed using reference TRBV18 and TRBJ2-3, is NAGVMQNPRHLVRRRGQEARLRCSPMKGHSHVYWYRQLPEEGLKFMVYLQKENIIDESGMPKERFSAEFPKEGPSILRIQQVVRGDSAAYFCASSPILPPDTQYFGPGTRLTVL.

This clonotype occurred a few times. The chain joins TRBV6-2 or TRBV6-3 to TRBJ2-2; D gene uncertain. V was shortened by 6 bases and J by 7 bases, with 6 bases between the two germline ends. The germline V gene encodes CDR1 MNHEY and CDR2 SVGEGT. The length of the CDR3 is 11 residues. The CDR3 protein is CASSYYGELFF. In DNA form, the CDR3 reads TGTGCCAGCAGCTATTACGGGGAGCTGTTTTTT.

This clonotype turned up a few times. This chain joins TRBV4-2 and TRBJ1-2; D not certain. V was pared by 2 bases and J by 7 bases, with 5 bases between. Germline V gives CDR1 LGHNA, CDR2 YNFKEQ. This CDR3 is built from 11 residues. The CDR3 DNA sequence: TGTGCCAGCAGCCAATCACTTGGCTACACCTTC. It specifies CASSQSLGYTF.

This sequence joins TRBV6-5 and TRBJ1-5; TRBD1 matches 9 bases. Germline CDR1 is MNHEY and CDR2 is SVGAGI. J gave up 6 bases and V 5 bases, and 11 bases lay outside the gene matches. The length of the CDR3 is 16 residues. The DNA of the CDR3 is TGTGCCAGCAGTCCTCAAGGACAGGGGAGGGCTCAGCCCCAGCATTTT. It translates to CASSPQGQGRAQPQHF.

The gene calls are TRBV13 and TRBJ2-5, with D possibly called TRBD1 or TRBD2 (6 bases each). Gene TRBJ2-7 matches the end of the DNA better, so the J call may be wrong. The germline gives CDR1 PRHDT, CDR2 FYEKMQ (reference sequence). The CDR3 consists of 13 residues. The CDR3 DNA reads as TGTGCCAGCAGCTTGTGGGGGGCGTACGAGCAGTACTTC. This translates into CASSLWGAYEQYF.

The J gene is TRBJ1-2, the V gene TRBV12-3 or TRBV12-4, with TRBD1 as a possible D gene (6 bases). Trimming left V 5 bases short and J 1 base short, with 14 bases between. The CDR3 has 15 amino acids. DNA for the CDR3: TGTGCCAGCAGTCAGCCCGGACAGATTAACTATGGCTACACCTTC. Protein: CASSQPGQINYGYTF.

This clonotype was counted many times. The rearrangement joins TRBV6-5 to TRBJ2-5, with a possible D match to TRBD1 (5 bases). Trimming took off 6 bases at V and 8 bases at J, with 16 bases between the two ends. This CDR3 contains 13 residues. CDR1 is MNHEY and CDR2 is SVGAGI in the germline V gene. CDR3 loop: CASRQDLTRTQYF. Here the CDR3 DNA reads TGTGCCAGCAGACAGGACCTCACTCGAACCCAGTACTTC.

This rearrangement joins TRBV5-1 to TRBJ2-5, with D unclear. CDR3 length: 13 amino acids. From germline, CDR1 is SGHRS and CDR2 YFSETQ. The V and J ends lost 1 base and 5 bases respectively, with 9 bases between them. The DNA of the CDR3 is TGCGCCAGCAGCTTGCGGAAGTTGGAGACCCAGTACTTC. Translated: CASSLRKLETQYF.

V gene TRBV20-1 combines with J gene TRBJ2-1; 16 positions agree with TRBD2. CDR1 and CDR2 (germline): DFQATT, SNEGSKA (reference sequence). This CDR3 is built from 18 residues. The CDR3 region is CSAVGTSGGGPSYNEQFF. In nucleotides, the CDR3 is TGCAGCGCCGTCGGGACTAGCGGGGGGGGGCCCTCCTACAATGAGCAGTTCTTC.

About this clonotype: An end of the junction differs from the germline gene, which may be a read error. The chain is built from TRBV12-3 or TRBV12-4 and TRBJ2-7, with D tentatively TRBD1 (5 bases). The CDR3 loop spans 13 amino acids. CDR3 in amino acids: CANSLVDSYEQYF. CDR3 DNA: TGTGCCAACAGTTTAGTAGACAGCTACGAGCAGTACTTC.

The CDR3, as DNA: TGTGCCAGCAGCTTTCCGGGACGGACCTACGAGCAGTACTTC. As protein: CASSFPGRTYEQYF. This rearrangement joins TRBV7-2 to TRBJ2-7; D may correspond to TRBD1 or TRBD2 (5 bases each). CDR1 is SGHTA and CDR2 is FQGNSA in the germline V gene. This CDR3 spans 14 amino acids. V lost 3 bases, J lost 2 bases, and 11 bases lay in between. Drawing the rest from reference TRBV7-2 and TRBJ2-7, the complete variable domain is GAGVSQSPSNKVTEKGKDVELRCDPISGHTALYWYRQSLGQGLEFLIYFQGNSAPDKSGLPSDRFSAERTGGSVSTLTIQRTQQEDSAVYLCASSFPGRTYEQYFGPGTRLTVT.

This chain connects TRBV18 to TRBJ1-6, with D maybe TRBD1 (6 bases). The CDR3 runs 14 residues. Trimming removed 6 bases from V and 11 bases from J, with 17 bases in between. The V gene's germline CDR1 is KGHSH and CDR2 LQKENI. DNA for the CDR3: TGTGCCAGCTCGCCAGGGGTCCAAGGGACACCCCTCCACTTT. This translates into CASSPGVQGTPLHF. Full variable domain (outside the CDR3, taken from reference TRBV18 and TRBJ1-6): NAGVMQNPRHLVRRRGQEARLRCSPMKGHSHVYWYRQLPEEGLKFMVYLQKENIIDESGMPKERFSAEFPKEGPSILRIQQVVRGDSAAYFCASSPGVQGTPLHFGNGTRLTVT.

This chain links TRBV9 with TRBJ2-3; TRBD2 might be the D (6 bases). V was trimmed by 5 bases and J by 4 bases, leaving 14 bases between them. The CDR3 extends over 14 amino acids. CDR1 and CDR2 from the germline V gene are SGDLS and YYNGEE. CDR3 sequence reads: CASRAGRFPDTQYF. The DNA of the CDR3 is TGTGCCAGCAGAGCGGGTCGTTTTCCAGATACGCAGTATTTT.

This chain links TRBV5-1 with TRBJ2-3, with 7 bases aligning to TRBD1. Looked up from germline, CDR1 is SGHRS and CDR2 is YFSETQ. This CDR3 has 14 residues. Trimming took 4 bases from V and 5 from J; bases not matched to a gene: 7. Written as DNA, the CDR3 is TGCGCCAGCAGCCCCGGGACAGAGAAAGATACGCAGTATTTT. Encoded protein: CASSPGTEKDTQYF. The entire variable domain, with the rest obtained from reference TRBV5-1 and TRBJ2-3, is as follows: KAGVTQTPRYLIKTRGQQVTLSCSPISGHRSVSWYQQTPGQGLQFLFEYFSETQRNKGNFPGRFSGRQFSNSRSEMNVSTLELGDSALYLCASSPGTEKDTQYFGPGTRLTVL.

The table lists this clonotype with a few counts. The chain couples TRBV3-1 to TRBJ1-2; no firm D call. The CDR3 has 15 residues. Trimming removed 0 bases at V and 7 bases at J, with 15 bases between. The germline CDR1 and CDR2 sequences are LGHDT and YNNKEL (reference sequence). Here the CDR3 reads CASSQEESGLGGYTF. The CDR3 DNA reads TGTGCCAGCAGCCAAGAAGAATCCGGATTGGGTGGCTACACCTTC.

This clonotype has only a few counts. CDR3 sequence: CASRPGTVYEQYF. DNA for the CDR3: TGCGCCAGCAGGCCCGGGACAGTCTACGAGCAGTACTTC. The chain employs TRBV5-1 and TRBJ2-7; TRBD1 matches 7 bases. The germline V gene encodes CDR1 SGHRS and CDR2 YFSETQ. V gave up 5 bases and J gave up 3 bases; unmatched junction bases: 5. This CDR3 spans 13 amino acids.